The T cell receptor beta chain described here comes from a study of cytomegalovirus exposure and HLA in healthy donors. Everyone who donated was a healthy bone marrow donor. This clone occurred a few times. The ends lost 3 bases at V and 2 bases at J; junction bases unmatched: 1. From germline, CDR1 is MDHEN and CDR2 SYDVKM. The CDR3 is 14 residues long. With 60 Vbeta and 13 Jbeta primers, the PCR was carried out. The table came from immunoSEQ multiplex PCR; TCRdb's copy has only in-frame clones and leaves some out. The data show about 140,000 clones, 76% seen once. The gene calls are TRBV28 and TRBJ2-7, with 10 nucleotides matching TRBD1. The sample taken for sequencing was PBMCs. The source of this sequence is a man aged 40-50 years in good health and CMV-seronegative. In DNA, the CDR3 is TGTGCCAGCAGTTTTGGGACAGGGGCCTACGAGCAGTACTTC. Amino acids: CASSFGTGAYEQYF.